Following are 30 T cell receptor beta chains from one sample sequenced in a study of HIV-infected patients and healthy controls. Reverse transcription used 450 to 550 ng RNA and constant-region primers for alpha and beta. Alpha and beta chain libraries were made separately by chain-specific third strand synthesis with multiplexing indices. In TCRdb, the 5' RACE reads were re-called with MiXCR into one record per CDR3 protein. The data hold about 14,000 distinct CDR3 sequences, with about 9.8% observed a single time. No cell fractionation was done, so the repertoire covers all unsorted peripheral blood T cells. The source material was blood. Receptor source: an adult in good health.

This clonotype was detected ten times or more. The V and J genes are TRBV5-4 and TRBJ2-2; 7 bases match TRBD1. The CDR3 extends over 15 amino acids. With 3 bases clipped from V and 4 bases from J, the junction kept 6 bases outside the gene matches. The germline CDR1 and CDR2 sequences are SGHNT and YYREEE (reference sequence). The CDR3 region is CASSSLTGSTGELFF. CDR3 nucleotides: TGTGCCAGCAGCTCTTTGACAGGGTCCACCGGGGAGCTGTTTTTT.

The chain is built from TRBV5-6 and TRBJ2-3; no definite D call. CDR1 is SGHDT and CDR2 is YYEEEE in the germline V gene. Trimming removed 2 bases at V and 0 bases at J, with 10 bases between. The CDR3 consists of 15 residues. The CDR3 DNA reads as TGTGCCAGCAGCTTAAGAGCCGCTAGCACAGATACGCAGTATTTT. Its protein product is CASSLRAASTDTQYF.

This clonotype was recorded many times. The rearrangement joins TRBV28 to TRBJ1-4, with D perhaps TRBD1 (5 bases). The V end lost 4 bases, the J end lost 10 bases, and 31 bases lay between the germline ends. The V gene's germline CDR1 is MDHEN and CDR2 SYDVKM. CDR3 length: 19 amino acids. The CDR3 sequence: CASSSRDLRIGGGYVKLFF. CDR3 coding DNA: TGTGCCAGCAGTTCCCGGGACCTACGAATTGGCGGGGGTTATGTAAAACTGTTTTTT.

J is TRBJ2-2 and V is TRBV12-3 or TRBV12-4; possibly TRBD1 for D (6 bases). V lost 6 bases to trimming and J lost 6 bases, with 11 bases between them. The CDR3 is 13 amino acids. The DNA for the CDR3 is TGTGCCAGCAGCGCAGGGGTTCCCGGGGAGCTGTTTTTT. It codes for CASSAGVPGELFF.

This clonotype qualifies as medium-sized. The chain combines TRBV7-2 with TRBJ2-3; D is possibly TRBD1 or TRBD2 (5 bases each). From germline, CDR1 is SGHTA and CDR2 FQGNSA. CDR3 length equals 15 residues. V lost 2 bases and J 1 base, leaving 10 bases between the germline ends. DNA for the CDR3: TGTGCCAGCAGCTTACGCCGGGGCCGCACAGATACGCAGTATTTT. Its protein product is CASSLRRGRTDTQYF.

This clonotype was counted at least ten times. This CDR3 is CASSQEGQISYNEQFF. As DNA, the CDR3 is TGCGCCAGCAGCCAAGAGGGGCAGATATCCTACAATGAGCAGTTCTTC. The V gene is TRBV4-3, the J gene TRBJ2-1; maybe TRBD1 (5 bases). Germline lookup yields CDR1 LGHNA and CDR2 YSLEER. V gave up 0 bases and J gave up 1 base, with 10 bases separating them. This CDR3 spans 16 amino acids.

This clonotype turned up a few times. The gene calls are TRBV7-2 and TRBJ1-4, with 8 bases that match TRBD1. This CDR3 has 18 amino acids. Trimming at V came to 5 bases and at J to 7 bases, leaving 18 bases not matched to a gene. CDR1 is SGHTA and CDR2 is FQGNSA in the germline V gene. This CDR3 is CASSRGRTSGGFSEKLFF. As DNA, the CDR3 is TGTGCCAGCAGCCGAGGACGTACTTCAGGGGGCTTCAGTGAAAAACTGTTTTTT.

This sequence joins TRBV7-6 and TRBJ2-5; possible D gene TRBD1, 6 bases. V was clipped by 0 bases and J by 4 bases, with 15 bases between them. Germline lookup yields CDR1 SGHVS and CDR2 FNYEAQ. This CDR3 spans 16 amino acids. CDR3 in amino acids: CASSLARGGAGETQYF. The CDR3 DNA is TGTGCCAGCAGCTTAGCAAGAGGGGGAGCCGGAGAGACCCAGTACTTC.

This clonotype rates as medium-sized. The chain recombines TRBV6-4 with TRBJ2-1; D uncertain. Germline V gene data show CDR1 as MRHNA and CDR2 as SNTAGT. Trimming shortened V by 5 bases and J by 7 bases, and 18 bases separated the two germline ends. The CDR3 extends over 15 amino acids. CDR3 bases: TGTGCCAGCAGTCATGTCCCTTCCGCGCCAAATGAGCAGTTCTTC. Translating gives CASSHVPSAPNEQFF.

By frequency in the sample, this clonotype is medium-sized. V gene TRBV27 combines with J gene TRBJ1-5; tentative D call: TRBD1 (5 bases). V was shortened by 7 bases and J by 2 bases, with 15 bases between the two germline ends. CDR1 and CDR2 (germline): MNHEY, SMNVEV (reference sequence). The CDR3 totals 15 residues. The CDR3 DNA sequence: TGTGCCAGCAAAAGGGATGGGGACGGCAATCAGCCCCAGCATTTT. As protein: CASKRDGDGNQPQHF.

This clonotype was detected many times. The gene calls are TRBV6-5 and TRBJ2-7; 8 bases are a match to TRBD2. V was pared by 2 bases and J by 6 bases, with 9 bases of the junction left unmatched. Germline V lookup: CDR1 MNHEY, CDR2 SVGAGI. The CDR3 spans 15 residues. The CDR3 coding sequence is TGTGCCAGCAGTTACGCATCGGACAGCGGGAGCGAGCAGTACTTC. Encoded protein: CASSYASDSGSEQYF.

This clonotype has at least ten counts. The chain uses TRBV3-1 and TRBJ2-1; 7 bases map to TRBD2. Germline CDR1 reads LGHDT; CDR2 reads YNNKEL (reference sequence). V lost 4 bases and J lost 0; bases outside the gene matches: 9. The CDR3 has 17 residues. The CDR3 here is CASSPLLQRGSYNEQFF. CDR3 sequence (DNA): TGTGCCAGCAGCCCCCTCCTCCAGCGGGGCTCCTACAATGAGCAGTTCTTC.

V usage is TRBV19 and J usage is TRBJ2-7; weak D call: TRBD1 (6 bases). V dropped 4 bases and J dropped 6 bases, with 19 bases sitting between them. In germline, CDR1 is LNHDA, CDR2 SQIVND (reference sequence). The CDR3 is 15 amino acids. Here the CDR3 DNA reads TGTGCCAGTAGTAAAGGGGGTCCCGGTTCTCGCGAGCAGTACTTC. Translation gives CASSKGGPGSREQYF. Full variable domain (remainder filled in from reference TRBV19 and TRBJ2-7): DGGITQSPKYLFRKEGQNVTLSCEQNLNHDAMYWYRQDPGQGLRLIYYSQIVNDFQKGDIAEGYSVSREKKESFPLTVTSAQKNPTAFYLCASSKGGPGSREQYFGPGTRLTVT.

This clonotype was found many times. The chain has TRBV7-2 and TRBJ2-7; maybe TRBD2 (6 bases). From germline, CDR1 is SGHTA and CDR2 FQGNSA. Trimming cost V 5 bases and J 2 bases, with 31 bases left between them. The CDR3 totals 20 residues. CDR3: CASSLPSVGLRRGGAYEQYF. CDR3 in DNA: TGTGCCAGCAGCCTTCCGAGTGTGGGTCTGCGGCGCGGAGGGGCCTACGAGCAGTACTTC.

The chain is built from TRBV4-2 and TRBJ2-3, with 8 nucleotides matching TRBD2. From germline, CDR1 is LGHNA and CDR2 YNFKEQ. This CDR3 comprises 16 residues. Trimming took 1 base from V and 3 from J; bases not matched to a gene: 6. The CDR3 is CASSQGAGEGTDTQYF. In DNA, the CDR3 is TGTGCCAGCAGCCAAGGAGCGGGAGAGGGGACAGATACGCAGTATTTT.

By sample fraction, this clonotype is medium-sized (0.01 to 0.1%). In DNA, the CDR3 is TGTGCCAGCAGCCCCTTTGTCTTCACAAGGGCAGCTTTCTTT. Translated, it gives CASSPFVFTRAAFF. The chain links TRBV5-6 to TRBJ1-1; no clear D. Trimming shortened V by 4 bases and J by 10 bases, and 20 bases separated the two germline ends. Per germline, CDR1 SGHDT and CDR2 YYEEEE. This CDR3 spans 14 amino acids.

In its sample, this clonotype is medium-sized. J is TRBJ2-1 and V is TRBV27, with D perhaps matching TRBD2 (5 bases). With 5 bases removed from V and 9 bases from J, the gap between germline ends came to 17 bases. The CDR3 is 14 residues long. Germline V lookup: CDR1 MNHEY, CDR2 SMNVEV (reference sequence). The CDR3: CASSGSPRAGEQFF. Here the CDR3 DNA reads TGTGCCAGCAGTGGGTCGCCGCGGGCGGGTGAGCAGTTCTTC.

Judged by abundance, this clonotype is medium-sized (0.01 to 0.1%). The V call is TRBV20-1, the J call TRBJ2-3, with D possibly being TRBD1 (6 bases). The CDR3 consists of 14 residues. The ends were cut back, 2 bases at V and 0 bases at J, with 9 bases in the middle. From germline, CDR1 is DFQATT and CDR2 SNEGSKA (reference sequence). CDR3 in DNA: TGCAGTGCTAGATTCAGGGGAAGCACAGATACGCAGTATTTT. Its protein is CSARFRGSTDTQYF.

The chain joins TRBV5-1 to TRBJ2-7, with 7 bases lining up with TRBD1. The CDR3 is made up of 14 amino acids. Germline V gene lookup returns CDR1 SGHRS and CDR2 YFSETQ. V trimming: 0 bases; J trimming: 6 bases; junction bases outside the gene matches: 6. CDR3 DNA: TGCGCCAGCAGCTTGGCAGGGGGTTCGGGCGAGCAGTACTTC. Protein product: CASSLAGGSGEQYF.

About this clonotype itself: The junction departs from germline at one end; a sequencing error may be responsible. V gene TRBV12-3 or TRBV12-4 combines with J gene TRBJ1-4; 8 bases line up with TRBD1. The CDR3 length is 14 residues. The CDR3 here is CASSTGGSGEKMFF. The CDR3 DNA reads TGTGCCAGCAGCACAGGGGGGTCGGGTGAAAAAATGTTTTTT.

The chain links TRBV29-1 to TRBJ2-3; perhaps TRBD2 as D (5 bases). Per the germline V gene, CDR1 is SQVTM and CDR2 is ANQGSEA. Trimming removed 2 bases from V and 1 base from J, with 10 bases in between. The CDR3 is 14 amino acids. DNA for the CDR3: TGCAGCGTTGAATCCCTTAGCGGCACAGATACGCAGTATTTT. It translates to CSVESLSGTDTQYF.

In its sample, this clonotype was seen many times. J is TRBJ1-5 and V is TRBV7-2; D not certain. The length of the CDR3 is 16 residues. CDR1 is SGHTA and CDR2 is FQGNSA in the germline V gene. The V gene lost 4 bases and the J gene lost 0 bases, with 13 bases spanning the gap. CDR3 region: CASSSFGPYSNQPQHF. The CDR3 DNA sequence: TGTGCCAGCAGCTCCTTTGGACCGTATAGCAATCAGCCCCAGCATTTT. Supplemented by reference TRBV7-2 and TRBJ1-5, the full variable domain reads GAGVSQSPSNKVTEKGKDVELRCDPISGHTALYWYRQSLGQGLEFLIYFQGNSAPDKSGLPSDRFSAERTGGSVSTLTIQRTQQEDSAVYLCASSSFGPYSNQPQHFGDGTRLSIL.

This clonotype counts as medium-sized (0.01 to 0.1%). The chain has TRBV19 and TRBJ1-1, with D unresolved. Germline lookup yields CDR1 LNHDA and CDR2 SQIVND (reference sequence). Trimming removed 7 bases from V and 5 bases from J, with 14 bases in between. This CDR3 region has 13 residues. CDR3 in DNA: TGTGCCAGTAAAAAGGGCGGGCGGACTGAAGCTTTCTTT. Its translation is CASKKGGRTEAFF.

By share, this clonotype counts as medium-sized. CDR3 DNA sequence: TGTGCCAGCAGCTTGGCTGCACTAGCGGGAGATTATGAGCAGTTCTTC. Protein product: CASSLAALAGDYEQFF. The J gene is TRBJ2-1, the V gene TRBV7-2; 11 nucleotides align to TRBD2. V gave up 3 bases and J gave up 8 bases; unmatched junction bases: 9. The CDR3 consists of 16 residues. Germline CDR1 reads SGHTA; CDR2 reads FQGNSA. Using reference TRBV7-2 and TRBJ2-1 for the parts outside the CDR3, the full variable domain is GAGVSQSPSNKVTEKGKDVELRCDPISGHTALYWYRQSLGQGLEFLIYFQGNSAPDKSGLPSDRFSAERTGGSVSTLTIQRTQQEDSAVYLCASSLAALAGDYEQFFGPGTRLTVL.

This clonotype was observed a few times. This chain links TRBV7-9 with TRBJ2-3, with TRBD2 identical over 9 bases. The V gene's germline CDR1 is SEHNR and CDR2 FQNEAQ (reference sequence). Losses at the gene ends were 3 bases for V and 5 bases for J; bases not matched to a gene: 12. This CDR3 region has 17 residues. CDR3 protein: CASSLARREGRRDTQYF. The CDR3 coding sequence is TGTGCCAGCAGCTTGGCTCGGCGGGAGGGCCGGAGAGATACGCAGTATTTT.

The chain links TRBV19 to TRBJ1-5; no reliable D call. Germline lookup yields CDR1 LNHDA and CDR2 SQIVND (reference sequence). The germline V and J ends were trimmed by 7 bases and 1 base, with 14 bases remaining between them. This CDR3 contains 15 residues. This chain's CDR3 is CASNPTRRSNQPQHF. Here the CDR3 DNA reads TGTGCCAGTAACCCGACACGGAGAAGCAATCAGCCCCAGCATTTT.

Sample share makes this clonotype medium-sized. This chain joins TRBV7-9 and TRBJ2-5, with D hard to call. Between the trimmed V and J ends, which lost 5 bases and 2 bases, there was a span of 15 bases. CDR3 length: 15 residues. CDR1 and CDR2 from the germline V gene are SEHNR and FQNEAQ (reference sequence). CDR3 DNA: TGTGCCAGCAGCCCAGAGGATTCAACGCAAGAGACCCAGTACTTC. Encoded protein: CASSPEDSTQETQYF.

This clonotype counts as medium-sized (0.01 to 0.1%). V and J are TRBV4-3 and TRBJ2-7; TRBD2 agrees at 9 bases. The length of the CDR3 is 17 residues. Germline trimming cut 0 bases from V and 3 bases from J; bases unmatched to any gene: 9. Germline CDR1 reads LGHNA; CDR2 reads YSLEER. The CDR3 nucleotides read TGCGCCAGCAGCCAAGAGTCCCACCTAGCGGGGCTCTACGAGCAGTACTTC. It translates to CASSQESHLAGLYEQYF.

This clonotype was seen a few times. This chain uses TRBV9 with TRBJ2-1; D is possibly TRBD1 (6 bases). Germline V CDR1 and CDR2: SGDLS, YYNGEE. The V gene lost 4 bases and the J gene lost 8 bases, with 13 bases spanning the gap. This CDR3 region has 13 residues. The CDR3 loop reads CASSPWTVHEQFF. In DNA form, the CDR3 reads TGTGCCAGCAGCCCCTGGACAGTTCATGAGCAGTTCTTC. Full variable domain (rest looked up from reference TRBV9 and TRBJ2-1): DSGVTQTPKHLITATGQRVTLRCSPRSGDLSVYWYQQSLDQGLQFLIQYYNGEERAKGNILERFSAQQFPDLHSELNLSSLELGDSALYFCASSPWTVHEQFFGPGTRLTVL.

At least ten counts were recorded for this clonotype. The chain joins TRBV12-3 or TRBV12-4 to TRBJ2-7; no firm D call. The CDR3 has 11 amino acids. V dropped 5 bases and J dropped 13 bases, with 15 bases sitting between them. The CDR3 DNA reads as TGTGCCAGCAGTGCGGAAGGAAAGCCATACTTC. Encoded protein: CASSAEGKPYF.